Listed here are 20 T cell receptor beta chains from one sample, sequenced in a study of T cell responses to AZD1222 COVID-19 vaccine. Using immunoSEQ multiplex PCR, the repertoire was profiled, and TCRdb retains in-frame clones only, with some absent. The sample lists over 100,000 clones; 85% to 95% were seen once. The material sequenced was peripheral blood, taken on day 0 of AZD1222 vaccination. These receptors originate from an adult in good health.

The chain combines TRBV10-3 with TRBJ1-3, with TRBD1 as a possible D gene (6 bases). Germline V gene sequence: CDR1 ENHRY, CDR2 SYGVKD. Deletions cut 4 bases from V and 0 bases from J, with 7 bases between. The CDR3 consists of 14 residues. The CDR3 DNA reads as TGTGCCATCAGTGGGACAGACTCTGGAAACACCATATATTTT. It translates to CAISGTDSGNTIYF.

In its sample, this clone was seen once. The rearrangement uses TRBV7-9 and TRBJ1-1; D call uncertain. The germline V gene has CDR1 SEHNR and CDR2 FQNEAQ (reference sequence). Between the trimmed V and J ends, which lost 1 base and 5 bases, there was a span of 5 bases. The CDR3 runs to 12 residues. CDR3 sequence: CASSLGWTEAFF. The CDR3 DNA follows: TGTGCCAGCAGCTTAGGGTGGACTGAAGCTTTCTTT.

The genes are TRBV3-1 (or the pseudogene TRBV3-2) and TRBJ2-3; possibly TRBD2 for D (5 bases). From germline, CDR1 is LGHDT and CDR2 YNNKEL (reference sequence). V lost 7 bases and J lost 8, with 22 bases in between. This CDR3 has 15 residues. CDR3 coding DNA: TGTGCCAGCAACACCCCGGGCGGGCCCGAAATTACGCAGTATTTT. Translated, it gives CASNTPGGPEITQYF.

The chain has TRBV6-2 or TRBV6-3 and TRBJ2-7; D may be TRBD2 (6 bases). The CDR3 is 14 residues long. Trimming took 2 bases from V and 1 from J, leaving 9 bases between them. Germline CDR1 and CDR2: MNHEY and SVGEGT. In DNA form, the CDR3 reads TGTGCCAGCAGTTACCCCGCGGGATCCTACGAGCAGTACTTC. Protein: CASSYPAGSYEQYF.

This clone was seen a handful of times. This chain uses TRBV18 with TRBJ1-5, with D maybe TRBD1 (5 bases). The germline V gene has CDR1 KGHSH and CDR2 LQKENI. Trimming took off 1 base at V and 3 bases at J, with 13 bases between the two ends. This CDR3 has 16 amino acids. The CDR3 reads CASSPQAIGDNQPQHF. CDR3 coding DNA: TGTGCCAGCTCACCACAGGCAATAGGGGACAATCAGCCCCAGCATTTT.

V and J are TRBV9 and TRBJ2-3; D may be TRBD1 (6 bases). V was shortened by 4 bases and J by 9 bases, with 18 bases between the two germline ends. The germline CDR1 and CDR2 sequences are SGDLS and YYNGEE. The CDR3 totals 14 residues. The chain's CDR3 is CASSSRQNQGTQYF. As DNA, the CDR3 is TGTGCCAGCAGCTCCCGCCAAAACCAGGGGACGCAGTATTTT.

This chain joins TRBV6-5 and TRBJ1-2; D gene unclear. V shed 6 bases and J shed 4 bases, with 15 bases lying between them. CDR1 is MNHEY and CDR2 is SVGAGI in the germline V gene. This CDR3 has 14 amino acids. The CDR3 DNA reads TGTGCCAGCAGCCGAAATTTACTATCCTATGGCTACACCTTC. Protein sequence: CASSRNLLSYGYTF.

The chain employs TRBV11-2 and TRBJ1-2, with D perhaps TRBD1 (5 bases). V lost 3 bases to trimming and J lost 3 bases, with 14 bases between them. CDR3 length equals 15 residues. Germline loops: CDR1 SGHAT, CDR2 FQNNGV. CDR3 region: CASSFVSGPDYGYTF. In DNA form, the CDR3 reads TGTGCCAGCAGCTTCGTTTCGGGGCCCGACTATGGCTACACCTTC.

CDR3 sequence: CASSESDGTFTEAFF. CDR3 DNA sequence: TGTGCCAGCAGTGAATCAGATGGGACATTCACTGAAGCTTTCTTT. The J gene is TRBJ1-1, the V gene TRBV6-1; a possible D gene is TRBD1 (6 bases). The germline V gene encodes CDR1 MNHNS and CDR2 SASEGT. The CDR3 has 15 residues. The ends were cut back, 2 bases at V and 4 bases at J, with 14 bases in the middle.

The chain couples TRBV6-2 or TRBV6-3 to TRBJ2-7; D is uncertain. Per germline, CDR1 MNHEY and CDR2 SVGEGT. Trimming left V 4 bases short and J 5 bases short, with 9 bases between. The CDR3 loop spans 12 amino acids. CDR3 in amino acids: CASSSKGNEQYF. CDR3 bases: TGTGCCAGCAGTTCAAAGGGCAACGAGCAGTACTTC.

The CDR3 DNA follows: TGTGCCAGCAGCTTGGCGGGCCCAGCGGGCTACACCTTC. It specifies CASSLAGPAGYTF. This chain connects TRBV5-6 to TRBJ1-2; D uncertain. Trimming left V 0 bases short and J 8 bases short, with 11 bases between. Germline V gene sequence: CDR1 SGHDT, CDR2 YYEEEE. CDR3 size: 13 residues.

V is TRBV6-5 and J is TRBJ1-5, with 10 positions matching TRBD1. CDR3 length: 14 residues. The germline CDR1 and CDR2 sequences are MNHEY and SVGAGI. Trimming cost V 6 bases and J 4 bases; bases outside gene matches: 3. CDR3 nucleotides: TGTGCCAGCAGCCTGGGACAGGGGAATCAGCCCCAGCATTTT. This translates into CASSLGQGNQPQHF.

This clone has only one observation. The chain is built from TRBV7-9 and TRBJ1-2; TRBD1 aligns across 7 bases. The germline V gene has CDR1 SEHNR and CDR2 FQNEAQ (reference sequence). Trimming removed 1 base from V and 8 bases from J; junction bases left unmatched: 10. The CDR3 runs 15 residues. The CDR3 sequence is CASSLDRRTGHGYTF. The DNA of the CDR3 is TGTGCCAGCAGCTTAGACAGGAGGACAGGTCACGGCTACACCTTC.

This chain joins TRBV5-4 and TRBJ2-2; D is possibly TRBD1 (5 bases). Germline V gene data show CDR1 as SGHNT and CDR2 as YYREEE (reference sequence). The CDR3 is made up of 15 amino acids. Trimming stripped 2 bases from V and 7 bases from J, with 15 bases between. The CDR3 bases are TGTGCCAGCAGCTTCCCGCAAGGGGCGAACGGGGAGCTGTTTTTT. Protein sequence: CASSFPQGANGELFF. The whole variable domain, filled in from reference TRBV5-4 and TRBJ2-2, reads ETGVTQSPTHLIKTRGQQVTLRCSSQSGHNTVSWYQQALGQGPQFIFQYYREEENGRGNFPPRFSGLQFPNYSSELNVNALELDDSALYLCASSFPQGANGELFFGEGSRLTVL.

The chain links TRBV19 to TRBJ1-1; the D is unclear. Per the germline V gene, CDR1 is LNHDA and CDR2 is SQIVND (reference sequence). V was cut by 7 bases and J by 1 base, with 10 bases left in between. The CDR3 consists of 13 residues. The CDR3 sequence: CASISTPNTEAFF. In DNA form, the CDR3 reads TGTGCCAGTATTAGCACTCCGAACACTGAAGCTTTCTTT.

This chain uses TRBV4-1 with TRBJ1-4; 10 bases align to TRBD1. There are 16 residues in the CDR3. The germline V gene has CDR1 MGHRA and CDR2 YSYEKL. V shed 4 bases and J 7 bases; nucleotides not matched to a gene: 9. The CDR3 sequence: CASSRDRQGAGEKLFF. Here the CDR3 DNA reads TGCGCCAGCAGCCGGGATAGACAGGGGGCAGGTGAAAAACTGTTTTTT.

The V gene is TRBV18, the J gene TRBJ1-5; D remains unclear. The length of the CDR3 is 13 residues. CDR1 and CDR2 (germline): KGHSH, LQKENI. The V gene lost 2 bases and the J gene lost 3 bases, with 5 bases spanning the gap. The CDR3 DNA is TGTGCCAGCTCACCAAAGGACAATCAGCCCCAGCATTTT. It is translated as CASSPKDNQPQHF. Full variable domain (missing parts from reference TRBV18 and TRBJ1-5): NAGVMQNPRHLVRRRGQEARLRCSPMKGHSHVYWYRQLPEEGLKFMVYLQKENIIDESGMPKERFSAEFPKEGPSILRIQQVVRGDSAAYFCASSPKDNQPQHFGDGTRLSIL.

J is TRBJ1-1 and V is TRBV28; D may be TRBD1 (5 bases). This CDR3 is built from 11 residues. Between the trimmed V and J ends, which lost 10 bases and 7 bases, there was a span of 13 bases. Germline V CDR1 and CDR2: MDHEN, SYDVKM. The CDR3 coding sequence is TGTGCCACGGGGGGTTTTGATGAAGCTTTCTTT. Translated: CATGGFDEAFF. The full variable domain, in which reference TRBV28 and TRBJ1-1 provide the parts outside the CDR3, is DVKVTQSSRYLVKRTGEKVFLECVQDMDHENMFWYRQDPGLGLRLIYFSYDVKMKEKGDIPEGYSVSREKKERFSLILESASTNQTSMYLCATGGFDEAFFGQGTRLTVV.

This rearrangement joins TRBV28 to TRBJ1-2; no definite D call. CDR3 length equals 12 residues. Trimming removed 5 bases at V and 4 bases at J, with 8 bases between. Germline V gene lookup returns CDR1 MDHEN and CDR2 SYDVKM. DNA for the CDR3: TGTGCCAGCAGTGCACACAGCTATGGCTACACCTTC. Its translation is CASSAHSYGYTF.

The V gene is TRBV11-3, the J gene TRBJ2-1; TRBD1 matches at 9 bases. Germline V lookup: CDR1 SGHNT, CDR2 YENEEA. The CDR3 runs to 15 residues. The trim removed 1 base at V and 8 bases at J, leaving 6 bases unmatched. In DNA form, the CDR3 reads TGTGCCAGCAGCTTAGGGGGACAGGGCGGCGATGAGCAGTTCTTC. Residues: CASSLGGQGGDEQFF.